This T cell receptor beta chain was found in a study of T cells after yellow fever vaccination. Study-level points and caveats: Bulk-population clonotypes that are abundant could appear as contaminants in FACS-sorted repertoires. A large majority of primary-vaccination clones showed up again after the booster (around 96% CD4, around 90% CD8).

Concerning this clonotype: Its antigen remains unidentified.

Germline V gene sequence: CDR1 MNHEY, CDR2 SVGAGI. The CDR3 covers 14 residues. V shed 2 bases and J shed 10 bases, with 15 bases lying between them. TCRdb reanalysed the 5' RACE reads using MiXCR and keeps one entry per CDR3 protein. The sample records approximately 610,000 distinct CDR3 sequences, around 16% being singletons. The chain recombines TRBV6-5 with TRBJ2-1, with TRBD2 as a possible D gene (5 bases). The clonotype originates from a man in his late teens or twenties who received the YFV17D yellow fever vaccine. Sequencing used PBMCs, obtained 5 to 6 days after the first yellow fever vaccination. The CDR3 sequence is CASSYGGSGIEQFF. CDR3 in DNA: TGTGCCAGCAGTTACGGTGGTTCGGGGATCGAGCAGTTCTTC.